Following are 3 T cell receptor beta chains from one sample sequenced in a study of tumor-infiltrating lymphocytes in primary liver carcinoma. The template, 500 ng total RNA, yielded TCR beta cDNA made with a constant-region primer. Each TCR beta library was derived from three nested multiplex PCR rounds that employed slightly modified ARM-PCR. Both of the initial two PCR rounds ran for around 9 cycles and employed TRBV1-TRBV30 forward primers alongside a C-beta reverse primer. TCRdb reprocessed the multiplex PCR reads with MiXCR, giving one entry per CDR3 protein. The sample includes some 120,000 distinct CDR3 sequences, 65% of them seen just once. Unsorted bulk tissue (about 20-32 mg) underwent RNA and DNA co-extraction. What was sequenced was liver tumor tissue from sampling region 1. The subset: tumor region T1, superior pole. Receptors originate from a woman aged 60-70 years with primary liver carcinoma and hepatitis B virus infection.

About this clonotype: Just one base apart from a much larger clone, this may be a read error. The chain recombines TRBV10-1 with TRBJ1-1; TRBD1 might be the D (6 bases). The CDR3 length is 13 residues. Germline V gives CDR1 WNHNN, CDR2 SYGVQD (reference sequence). CDR3 sequence reads: CASSDRYGGEVFF. The CDR3 coding sequence is TGCGCCAGCAGTGATAGGTACGGGGGCGAAGTTTTCTTT.

This clonotype has just a few counts. The chain employs TRBV2 and TRBJ1-5; 8 nucleotides agree with TRBD1. The V and J ends lost 5 bases and 6 bases, in that order; junction bases with no gene match: 6. Per the germline V gene, CDR1 is SNHLY and CDR2 is FYNNEI. The CDR3 sequence is 14 residues long. CDR3 residues: CASSPGQGGQPQHF. CDR3 sequence (DNA): TGTGCCAGCAGTCCAGGACAGGGCGGTCAGCCCCAGCATTTT.

This clonotype was observed at least ten times. The chain carries TRBV10-3 and TRBJ2-1; 7 nucleotides match TRBD1. This CDR3 spans 13 amino acids. The germline V gene has CDR1 ENHRY and CDR2 SYGVKD. V dropped 5 bases and J dropped 7; count of bases not matched to a gene: 5. CDR3 DNA: TGTGCCATCAGTACCCGACAGGGAAATGAGCAGTTCTTC. This gives the protein CAISTRQGNEQFF.